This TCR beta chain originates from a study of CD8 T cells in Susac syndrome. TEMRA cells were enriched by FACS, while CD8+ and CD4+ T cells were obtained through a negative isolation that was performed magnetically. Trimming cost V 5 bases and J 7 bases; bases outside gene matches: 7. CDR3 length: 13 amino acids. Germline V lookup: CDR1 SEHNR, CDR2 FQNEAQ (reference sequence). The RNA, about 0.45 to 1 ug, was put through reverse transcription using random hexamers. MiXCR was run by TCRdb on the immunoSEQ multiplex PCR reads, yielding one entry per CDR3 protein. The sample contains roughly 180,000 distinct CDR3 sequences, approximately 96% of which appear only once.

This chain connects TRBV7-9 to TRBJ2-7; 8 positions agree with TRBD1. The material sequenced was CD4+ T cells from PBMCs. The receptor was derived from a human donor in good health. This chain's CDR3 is CASSRTGPREQYF. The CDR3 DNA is TGTGCCAGCAGCCGGACAGGGCCCCGGGAGCAGTACTTC.